A single TCR beta chain is shown here with its context. A multiplex PCR was run with 60 Vbeta primers and 13 Jbeta primers. Authors' methods: Later, some 75 million unique TCR beta chains were counted in an analysis, and 8.5 million to 13 million of them were shared. Clones were sequenced by immunoSEQ multiplex PCR, and TCRdb holds only the in-frame ones, with some missing. That table furnishes V, J and clone size, whereas the DNA furnished D and trimming. The sample lists under 150,000 clones, over 75% occurring once. These data are taken from a study of cytomegalovirus exposure and HLA in healthy donors. The germline V gene encodes CDR1 MNHNY and CDR2 SVGAGI (reference sequence). Trimming took 2 bases from V and 2 from J; bases not matched to a gene: 7. The CDR3 is made up of 16 amino acids.

V and J are TRBV6-6 and TRBJ2-3; 7 nucleotides match TRBD1. This clonotype was sampled from a woman in her thirties or forties in good health and CMV-seropositive. The sequenced sample consisted of PBMCs. DNA of the CDR3: TGTGCCAGCAGTTACAAAGGGGGCGTCGTCACAGATACGCAGTATTTT. This gives the protein CASSYKGGVVTDTQYF.